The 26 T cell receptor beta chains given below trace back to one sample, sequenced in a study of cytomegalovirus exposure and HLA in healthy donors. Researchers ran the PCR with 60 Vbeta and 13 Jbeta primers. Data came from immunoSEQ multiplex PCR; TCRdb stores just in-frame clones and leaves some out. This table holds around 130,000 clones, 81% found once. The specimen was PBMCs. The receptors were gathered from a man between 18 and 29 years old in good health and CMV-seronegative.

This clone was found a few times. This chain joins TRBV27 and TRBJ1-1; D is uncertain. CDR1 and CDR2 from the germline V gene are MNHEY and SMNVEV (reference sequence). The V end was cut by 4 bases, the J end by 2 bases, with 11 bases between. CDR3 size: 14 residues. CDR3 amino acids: CASSSPPKNTEAFF. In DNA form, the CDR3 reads TGTGCCAGCAGTTCCCCCCCAAAAAACACTGAAGCTTTCTTT.

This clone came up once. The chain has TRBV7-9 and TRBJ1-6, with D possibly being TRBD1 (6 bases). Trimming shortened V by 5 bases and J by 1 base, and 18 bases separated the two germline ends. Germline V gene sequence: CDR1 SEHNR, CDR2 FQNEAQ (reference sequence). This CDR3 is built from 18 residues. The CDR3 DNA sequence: TGTGCCAGCAGCAAGACAGGCAACCCGGTATCCTATAATTCACCCCTCCACTTT. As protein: CASSKTGNPVSYNSPLHF.

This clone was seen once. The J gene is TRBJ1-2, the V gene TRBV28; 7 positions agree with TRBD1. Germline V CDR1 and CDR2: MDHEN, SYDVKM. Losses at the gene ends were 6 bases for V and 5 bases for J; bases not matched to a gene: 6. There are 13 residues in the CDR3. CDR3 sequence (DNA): TGTGCCAGCAGGGAGACAGGGAGGTATGGCTACACCTTC. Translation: CASRETGRYGYTF.

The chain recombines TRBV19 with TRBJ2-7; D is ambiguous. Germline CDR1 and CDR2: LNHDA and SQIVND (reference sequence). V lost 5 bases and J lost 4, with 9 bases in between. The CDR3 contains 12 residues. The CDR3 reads CASSPRKYEQYF. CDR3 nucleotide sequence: TGTGCCAGTAGTCCGAGAAAATACGAGCAGTACTTC. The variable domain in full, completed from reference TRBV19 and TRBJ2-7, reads DGGITQSPKYLFRKEGQNVTLSCEQNLNHDAMYWYRQDPGQGLRLIYYSQIVNDFQKGDIAEGYSVSREKKESFPLTVTSAQKNPTAFYLCASSPRKYEQYFGPGTRLTVT.

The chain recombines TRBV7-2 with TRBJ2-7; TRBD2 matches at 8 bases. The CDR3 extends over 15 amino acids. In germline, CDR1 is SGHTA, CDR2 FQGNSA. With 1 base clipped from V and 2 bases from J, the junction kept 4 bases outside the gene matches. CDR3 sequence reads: CASSLEIGGAYEQYF. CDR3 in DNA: TGTGCCAGCAGCTTAGAGATCGGGGGGGCCTACGAGCAGTACTTC.

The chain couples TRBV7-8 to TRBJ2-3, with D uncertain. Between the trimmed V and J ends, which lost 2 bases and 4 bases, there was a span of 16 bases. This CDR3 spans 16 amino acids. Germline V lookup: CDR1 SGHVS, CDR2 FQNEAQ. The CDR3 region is CASSLYLLSAADTQYF. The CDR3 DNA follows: TGTGCCAGCAGCTTATACCTTCTCAGCGCGGCAGATACGCAGTATTTT.

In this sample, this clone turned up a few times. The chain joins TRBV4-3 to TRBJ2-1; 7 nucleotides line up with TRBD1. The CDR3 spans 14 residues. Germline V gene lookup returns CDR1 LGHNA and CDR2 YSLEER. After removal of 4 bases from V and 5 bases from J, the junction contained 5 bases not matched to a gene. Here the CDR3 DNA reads TGCGCCAGCAGCCCCCGGGACAGCCACAATGAGCAGTTCTTC. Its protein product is CASSPRDSHNEQFF.

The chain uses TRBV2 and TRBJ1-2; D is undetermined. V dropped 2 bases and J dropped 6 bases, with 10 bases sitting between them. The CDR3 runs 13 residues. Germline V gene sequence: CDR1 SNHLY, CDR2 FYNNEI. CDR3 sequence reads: CASSESRYHGYTF. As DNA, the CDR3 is TGTGCCAGCAGTGAATCCAGGTATCATGGCTACACCTTC.

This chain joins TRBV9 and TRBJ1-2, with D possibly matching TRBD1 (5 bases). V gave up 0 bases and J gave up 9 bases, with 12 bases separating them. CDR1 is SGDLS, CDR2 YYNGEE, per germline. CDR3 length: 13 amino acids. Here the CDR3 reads CASSVVEGVSYTF. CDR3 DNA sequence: TGTGCCAGCAGCGTAGTGGAAGGGGTGAGCTACACCTTC.

CDR3 DNA: TGTGCCAGCAGGGCTGGCTACACCTTC. Its translation is CASRAGYTF. V gene TRBV2 combines with J gene TRBJ1-2; D not resolved. Trimming removed 6 bases from V and 7 bases from J, with 3 bases in between. Looked up from germline, CDR1 is SNHLY and CDR2 is FYNNEI. The CDR3 contains 9 residues.

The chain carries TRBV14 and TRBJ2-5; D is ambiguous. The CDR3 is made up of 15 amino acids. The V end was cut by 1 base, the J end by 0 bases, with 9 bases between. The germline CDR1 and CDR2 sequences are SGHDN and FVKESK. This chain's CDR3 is CASSQVEWYQETQYF. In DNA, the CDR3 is TGTGCCAGCAGCCAAGTTGAGTGGTACCAAGAGACCCAGTACTTC. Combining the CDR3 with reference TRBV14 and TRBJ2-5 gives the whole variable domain EAGVTQFPSHSVIEKGQTVTLRCDPISGHDNLYWYRRVMGKEIKFLLHFVKESKQDESGMPNNRFLAERTGGTYSTLKVQPAELEDSGVYFCASSQVEWYQETQYFGPGTRLLVL.

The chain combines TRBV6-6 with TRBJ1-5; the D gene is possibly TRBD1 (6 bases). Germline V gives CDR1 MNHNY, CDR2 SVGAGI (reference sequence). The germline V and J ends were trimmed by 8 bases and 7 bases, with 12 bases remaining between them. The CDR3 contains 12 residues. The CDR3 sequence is CASLTGTQPQHF. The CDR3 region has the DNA TGTGCCAGCCTTACAGGGACCCAGCCCCAGCATTTT.

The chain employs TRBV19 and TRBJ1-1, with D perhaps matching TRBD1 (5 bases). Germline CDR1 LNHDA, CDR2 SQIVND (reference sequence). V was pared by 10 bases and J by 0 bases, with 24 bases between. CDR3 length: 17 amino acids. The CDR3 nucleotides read TGTGCCACCCGGACGGGCCGTAGGGGATATATGAACACTGAAGCTTTCTTT. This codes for CATRTGRRGYMNTEAFF.

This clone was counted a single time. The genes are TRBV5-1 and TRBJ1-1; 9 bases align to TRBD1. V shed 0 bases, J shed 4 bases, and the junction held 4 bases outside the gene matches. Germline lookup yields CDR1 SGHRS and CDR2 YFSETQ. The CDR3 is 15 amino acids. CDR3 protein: CASSLVTTGGTEAFF. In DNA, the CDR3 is TGCGCCAGCAGCTTGGTTACGACAGGGGGCACTGAAGCTTTCTTT.

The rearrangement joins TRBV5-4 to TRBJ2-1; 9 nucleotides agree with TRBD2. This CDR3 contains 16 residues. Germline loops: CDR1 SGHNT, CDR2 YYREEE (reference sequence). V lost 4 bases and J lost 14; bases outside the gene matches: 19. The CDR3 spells CASSAEGLAGYRGKFF. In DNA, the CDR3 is TGTGCCAGCAGCGCGGAGGGGCTAGCGGGGTACCGTGGGAAGTTCTTC.

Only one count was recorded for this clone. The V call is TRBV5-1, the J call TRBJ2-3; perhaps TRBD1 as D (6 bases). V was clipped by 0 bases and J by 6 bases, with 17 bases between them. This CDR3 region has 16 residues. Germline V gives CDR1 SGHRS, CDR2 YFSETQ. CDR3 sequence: CASSLGYRAFVDTQYF. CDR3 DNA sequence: TGCGCCAGCAGCTTGGGATACAGGGCTTTTGTGGATACGCAGTATTTT.

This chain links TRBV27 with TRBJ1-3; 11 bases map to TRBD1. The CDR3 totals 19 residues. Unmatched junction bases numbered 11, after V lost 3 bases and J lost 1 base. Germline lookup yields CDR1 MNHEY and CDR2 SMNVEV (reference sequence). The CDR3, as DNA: TGTGCCAGCAGTTTGATGGGGACAGGGGGTCTCCCTTCTGGAAACACCATATATTTT. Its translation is CASSLMGTGGLPSGNTIYF.

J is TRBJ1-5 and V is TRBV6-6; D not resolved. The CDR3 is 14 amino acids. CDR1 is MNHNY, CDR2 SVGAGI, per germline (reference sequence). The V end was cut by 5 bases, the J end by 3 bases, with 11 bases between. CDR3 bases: TGTGCCAGCAGTACCAGTCGGGACAATCAGCCCCAGCATTTT. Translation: CASSTSRDNQPQHF.

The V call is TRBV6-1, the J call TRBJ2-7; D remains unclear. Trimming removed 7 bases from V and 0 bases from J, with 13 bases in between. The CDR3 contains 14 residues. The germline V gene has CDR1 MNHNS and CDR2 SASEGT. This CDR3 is CASKTTLSSYEQYF. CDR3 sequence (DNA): TGTGCCAGCAAAACCACCCTGAGCTCCTACGAGCAGTACTTC.

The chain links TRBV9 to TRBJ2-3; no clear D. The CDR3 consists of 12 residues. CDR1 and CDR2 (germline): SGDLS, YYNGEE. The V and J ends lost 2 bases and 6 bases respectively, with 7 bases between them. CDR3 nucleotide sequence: TGTGCCAGCAGCGTCTTCTCGGATACGCAGTATTTT. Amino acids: CASSVFSDTQYF.

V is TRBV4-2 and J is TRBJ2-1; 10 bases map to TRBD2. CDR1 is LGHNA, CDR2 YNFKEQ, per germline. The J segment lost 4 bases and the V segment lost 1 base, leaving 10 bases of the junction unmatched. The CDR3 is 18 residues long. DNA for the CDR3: TGTGCCAGCAGCCAAGCCATGCATAGCGGGGGGCGGTACAATGAGCAGTTCTTC. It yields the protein CASSQAMHSGGRYNEQFF.

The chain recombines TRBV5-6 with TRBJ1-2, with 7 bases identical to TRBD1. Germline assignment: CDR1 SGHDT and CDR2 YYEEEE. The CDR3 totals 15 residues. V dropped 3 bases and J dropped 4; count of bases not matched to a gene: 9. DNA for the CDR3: TGTGCCAGCAGCTCCGGGACAGCCTTACTCTATGGCTACACCTTC. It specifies CASSSGTALLYGYTF.

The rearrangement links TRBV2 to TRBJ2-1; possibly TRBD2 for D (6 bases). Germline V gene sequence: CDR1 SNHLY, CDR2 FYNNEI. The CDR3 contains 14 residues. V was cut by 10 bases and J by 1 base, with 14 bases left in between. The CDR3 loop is CATSLGGSYNEQFF. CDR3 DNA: TGTGCCACCTCATTGGGGGGTTCCTACAATGAGCAGTTCTTC.

Here the CDR3 reads CASSARRQEMNTEAFF. The CDR3 DNA reads TGTGCCAGCAGCGCCCGAAGACAGGAGATGAACACTGAAGCTTTCTTT. The J gene is TRBJ1-1, the V gene TRBV7-9; D is possibly TRBD1 (6 bases). The CDR3 has 16 amino acids. Germline V gives CDR1 SEHNR, CDR2 FQNEAQ (reference sequence). The V and J ends lost 5 bases and 0 bases respectively, with 16 bases between them.

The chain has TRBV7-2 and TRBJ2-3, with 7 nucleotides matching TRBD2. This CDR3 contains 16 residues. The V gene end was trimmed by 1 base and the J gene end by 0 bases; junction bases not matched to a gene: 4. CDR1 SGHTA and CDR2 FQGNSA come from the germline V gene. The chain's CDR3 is CASSLGASGSTDTQYF. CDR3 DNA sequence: TGTGCCAGCAGCTTAGGAGCTAGCGGAAGCACAGATACGCAGTATTTT.

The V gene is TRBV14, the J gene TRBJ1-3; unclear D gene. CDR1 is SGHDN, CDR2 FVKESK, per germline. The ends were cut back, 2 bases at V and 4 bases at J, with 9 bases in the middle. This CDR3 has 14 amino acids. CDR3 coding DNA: TGTGCCAGCAGCCAAAGTGTAGAGGGAAACACCATATATTTT. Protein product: CASSQSVEGNTIYF.